These 14 T cell receptor beta chains were sequenced from one sample in a study of technical replicates of blood from a handful of donors. The table came from immunoSEQ multiplex PCR; TCRdb's copy has only in-frame clones and leaves some out. This table holds tens of thousands of clones, approximately 94% found once. Sequences were obtained from T cells isolated from PBMCs. Receptors were obtained from a human donor in good health.

This clone was seen a single time. The V and J genes are TRBV11-2 and TRBJ1-2; D might be TRBD1 (5 bases). CDR3 size: 16 residues. V gave up 5 bases and J gave up 3 bases, with 19 bases separating them. In germline, CDR1 is SGHAT, CDR2 FQNNGV. CDR3 sequence reads: CASSPLTGQRHYGYTF. The DNA of the CDR3 is TGTGCCAGCAGCCCTCTAACCGGACAACGCCACTATGGCTACACCTTC.

This chain joins TRBV5-4 and TRBJ1-2, with a weak D call TRBD1 (5 bases). Trimming shortened V by 0 bases and J by 8 bases, and 14 bases separated the two germline ends. In germline, CDR1 is SGHNT, CDR2 YYREEE (reference sequence). The CDR3 is made up of 14 amino acids. The chain's CDR3 is CASSLEQDLRGYTF. The CDR3 DNA reads as TGTGCCAGCAGCTTGGAACAGGACCTAAGGGGCTACACCTTC.

The chain has TRBV2 and TRBJ1-5; D is uncertain. V lost 1 base to trimming and J lost 8 bases, with 12 bases between them. This CDR3 spans 14 amino acids. Germline CDR1 and CDR2: SNHLY and FYNNEI. In DNA form, the CDR3 reads TGTGCCAGCAGTGAAGTCGGCCCCGGGGAGCCCCAGCATTTT. This sequence encodes CASSEVGPGEPQHF.

The rearrangement uses TRBV7-3 and TRBJ1-1, with D perhaps TRBD1 (6 bases). CDR1 and CDR2 from the germline V gene are SGHTA and FQGTGA. CDR3 length: 13 amino acids. V was clipped by 5 bases and J by 4 bases, with 11 bases between them. This chain's CDR3 is CASSVTGSTEAFF. The CDR3 nucleotides are TGTGCCAGCAGCGTCACAGGGAGCACTGAAGCTTTCTTT.

The chain joins TRBV6-5 to TRBJ1-2; 7 nucleotides align to TRBD1. CDR1 MNHEY and CDR2 SVGAGI come from the germline V gene. Losses at the gene ends were 6 bases for V and 6 bases for J; bases not matched to a gene: 10. The CDR3 covers 14 residues. CDR3 DNA: TGTGCCAGCAGCCCCGACAGGGCAGGTGATGGCTACACCTTC. Translating it yields CASSPDRAGDGYTF.

This clone appeared once. The chain couples TRBV29-1 to TRBJ2-2; a possible D gene is TRBD2 (5 bases). The CDR3 covers 15 residues. CDR1 is SQVTM and CDR2 is ANQGSEA in the germline V gene. V was pared by 4 bases and J by 2 bases, with 14 bases between. Written as DNA, the CDR3 is TGCAGCGTTGTTGAGGGCGGACCTAACACCGGGGAGCTGTTTTTT. As protein: CSVVEGGPNTGELFF.

The CDR3 DNA reads TGTGCCAGCAGTAAAGGACAGGGAGCGAACACCGGGGAGCTGTTTTTT. Its protein is CASSKGQGANTGELFF. The rearrangement joins TRBV25-1 to TRBJ2-2; TRBD1 aligns across 8 bases. Germline V gene lookup returns CDR1 MGHDK and CDR2 SYGVNS. After removal of 5 bases from V and 0 bases from J, the junction contained 5 bases not matched to a gene. The CDR3 runs 16 residues.

The chain has TRBV7-8 and TRBJ2-5; D is unclear. This CDR3 spans 13 amino acids. The V gene lost 6 bases and the J gene lost 5 bases, with 13 bases spanning the gap. The germline CDR1 and CDR2 sequences are SGHVS and FQNEAQ. This chain's CDR3 is CASRPRPGETQYF. The CDR3 DNA sequence: TGTGCCAGCAGACCTAGGCCCGGGGAGACCCAGTACTTC.

The chain combines TRBV2 with TRBJ2-1; 8 bases line up with TRBD2. The V and J ends lost 3 bases and 3 bases, in that order; junction bases with no gene match: 7. Germline CDR1 is SNHLY and CDR2 is FYNNEI. CDR3 length: 16 amino acids. The chain's CDR3 is CASSEGTRLYYNEQFF. CDR3 bases: TGTGCCAGCAGTGAGGGGACTAGATTGTACTACAATGAGCAGTTCTTC.

This sequence joins TRBV4-1 and TRBJ2-7; a possible D gene is TRBD2 (6 bases). Trimming removed 3 bases at V and 5 bases at J, with 20 bases between. Germline lookup yields CDR1 MGHRA and CDR2 YSYEKL. The CDR3 spans 16 residues. DNA of the CDR3: TGCGCCAGCAGCCAGCCTACTAGCAGGGCCCCTCACGAGCAGTACTTC. Residues: CASSQPTSRAPHEQYF.

The chain recombines TRBV28 with TRBJ2-7, with 8 bases identical to TRBD2. V lost 7 bases to trimming and J lost 0 bases; unmatched junction nucleotides: 11. Germline loops: CDR1 MDHEN, CDR2 SYDVKM. This CDR3 is 16 amino acids long. The CDR3 is CASKRSAGGASYEQYF. As DNA, the CDR3 is TGTGCCAGCAAGAGGTCCGCGGGAGGAGCCTCCTACGAGCAGTACTTC.

J is TRBJ1-2 and V is TRBV5-1; the D is unclear. The CDR3 is 13 amino acids. Germline assignment: CDR1 SGHRS and CDR2 YFSETQ. V was shortened by 0 bases and J by 5 bases, with 8 bases between the two germline ends. The DNA of the CDR3 is TGCGCCAGCAGCTTGGATGCGGGATATGGCTACACCTTC. Translating it yields CASSLDAGYGYTF.

The rearrangement joins TRBV19 to TRBJ1-5, with D possibly being TRBD1 (5 bases). Germline V gives CDR1 LNHDA, CDR2 SQIVND (reference sequence). The CDR3 is 17 residues long. The V end was cut by 3 bases, the J end by 3 bases, with 18 bases between. The CDR3 reads CASSIPRRQSFNQPQHF. The CDR3, as DNA: TGTGCCAGTAGTATCCCCCGCCGACAGTCGTTCAATCAGCCCCAGCATTTT.

The V call is TRBV2, the J call TRBJ1-2; tentatively, D is TRBD1 (6 bases). This CDR3 comprises 16 residues. Trimming shortened V by 8 bases and J by 8 bases, and 27 bases separated the two germline ends. Per germline, CDR1 SNHLY and CDR2 FYNNEI. The DNA of the CDR3 is TGTGCCAGCTTTTGGGGAGGCGGGGGCCTCGCTGACGGCTACACCTTC. As protein: CASFWGGGGLADGYTF.